The 21 T cell receptor beta chains below all came from one sample that was sequenced in a study of immune characterization of retroperitoneal liposarcoma. One entry per CDR3 protein results from TCRdb running MiXCR on the PCR reads. The sample has some 9,100 distinct CDR3 sequences; around a quarter are singletons. The specimen was tumor tissue. These TCRs come from a male donor with retroperitoneal liposarcoma.

By share, this clonotype ranks as medium-sized. The junction and the germline gene differ at one end; a read error may be behind it. The V call is TRBV7-7, the J call TRBJ2-3; 9 bases are shared with TRBD2. Germline V lookup: CDR1 SSHAT, CDR2 FNYEAQ (reference sequence). The CDR3 spans 17 residues. CDR3 DNA: TGTGCTAGCAGCTCCAGGCTAGCGGGGTTCAGCACAGATACGCAGTATTTT. Its protein product is CASSSRLAGFSTDTQYF. The variable domain in full, with the rest retrieved from reference TRBV7-7 and TRBJ2-3, is GAGVSQSPRYKVTKRGQDVTLRCDPISSHATLYWYQQALGQGPEFLTYFNYEAQPDKSGLPSDRFSAERPEGSISTLTIQRTEQRDSAMYRCASSSRLAGFSTDTQYFGPGTRLTVL.

The chain has TRBV6-1 and TRBJ2-3, with 13 bases aligning to TRBD2. The junction had 9 bases not matched to a gene; V was cut back by 6 bases and J by 0 bases. Per germline, CDR1 MNHNS and CDR2 SASEGT. This CDR3 has 18 residues. This CDR3 is CASRPGLAGALSTDTQYF. CDR3 in DNA: TGTGCCAGCAGACCTGGACTAGCGGGGGCCCTTAGCACAGATACGCAGTATTTT.

To note about this clonotype: The junction and the germline gene differ at one end; a read error may be behind it. V and J are TRBV7-6 and TRBJ2-5, with 15 positions matching TRBD2. With the DNA end fitting TRBJ2-1 better, the J assignment may be wrong. Germline V lookup: CDR1 SGHVS, CDR2 FNYEAQ. This CDR3 spans 16 amino acids. Written as DNA, the CDR3 is TGTGCTAGCAGCTTCGGACTAGCGGGAGGGAGAAATGAGCAGTTCTTC. Protein sequence: CASSFGLAGGRNEQFF.

This clonotype is deemed large. The chain couples TRBV10-2 to TRBJ2-1; no reliable D call. The V and J ends lost 3 bases and 10 bases respectively, with 13 bases between them. Germline V gene data show CDR1 as WSHSY and CDR2 as SAAADI. The CDR3 consists of 13 residues. The CDR3 bases are TGCGCCAGCAGTGAAACACCTCCCCCCGAGCAGTTCTTC. Protein: CASSETPPPEQFF.

This chain uses TRBV7-3 with TRBJ2-7, with D unresolved. V was cut by 2 bases and J by 0 bases, with 8 bases left in between. CDR3 size: 14 residues. Germline CDR1 reads SGHTA; CDR2 reads FQGTGA. CDR3 in DNA: TGTGCCAGCAGCTTAGACTCCAGCTCCTACGAGCAGTACTTC. It encodes CASSLDSSSYEQYF.

The chain uses TRBV7-6 and TRBJ2-3; a possible D gene is TRBD2 (6 bases). V was cut by 5 bases and J by 0 bases, with 18 bases left in between. The CDR3 totals 17 residues. Germline loops: CDR1 SGHVS, CDR2 FNYEAQ. For the CDR3, the DNA is TGTGCCAGCAGCCCCAGCCTAGCGCCAACTAGCACAGATACGCAGTATTTT. The encoded protein is CASSPSLAPTSTDTQYF. The full variable domain, in which reference TRBV7-6 and TRBJ2-3 provide the parts outside the CDR3, is GAGVSQSPRYKVTKRGQDVALRCDPISGHVSLYWYRQALGQGPEFLTYFNYEAQQDKSGLPNDRFSAERPEGSISTLTIQRTEQRDSAMYRCASSPSLAPTSTDTQYFGPGTRLTVL.

The gene calls are TRBV7-9 and TRBJ2-1; 8 bases agree with TRBD1. CDR3 length: 14 residues. The V segment lost 3 bases and the J segment 13 bases; nucleotides outside the gene matches: 11. The germline V gene has CDR1 SEHNR and CDR2 FQNEAQ (reference sequence). This CDR3 is CASSFGQGQETQFF. CDR3 nucleotide sequence: TGTGCCAGCAGCTTCGGACAGGGCCAAGAGACCCAGTTCTTC.

This clonotype was observed a few times. The chain has TRBV6-6 and TRBJ2-1; 14 nucleotides line up with TRBD2. Near its end, the DNA agrees better with TRBJ2-5, so the J call may be wrong. CDR3 size: 16 residues. CDR1 is MNHNY and CDR2 is SVGAGI in the germline V gene (reference sequence). CDR3 residues: CASSYGTSGRMGTQYF. DNA for the CDR3: TGTGCCAGCAGTTACGGGACTAGCGGGAGAATGGGGACCCAGTACTTC.

The chain couples TRBV6-1 to TRBJ1-4; D call uncertain. The CDR3 extends over 11 amino acids. In germline, CDR1 is MNHNS, CDR2 SASEGT. Trimming took off 6 bases at V and 8 bases at J, with 7 bases between the two ends. The CDR3 DNA reads as TGTGCCAGCAGGCTCCAGGAAAAACTGTTTTTT. The encoded protein is CASRLQEKLFF.

The chain is built from TRBV6-1 and TRBJ2-5; 9 nucleotides agree with TRBD1. The CDR3 contains 13 residues. With V trimmed by 6 bases and J by 4 bases, 3 bases remained unmatched. CDR1 and CDR2 from the germline V gene are MNHNS and SASEGT. In nucleotides, the CDR3 is TGTGCCAGCAGATCGGACAGGGGAGAGACCCAGTACTTC. Translating gives CASRSDRGETQYF.

The chain carries TRBV6-1 and TRBJ2-1, with no clear D. The J call is doubtful: the DNA matches TRBJ2-7 better. Per the germline V gene, CDR1 is MNHNS and CDR2 is SASEGT. This CDR3 region has 13 residues. The CDR3 DNA reads as TGTGCCAGCAGTGAGGTCGAAGACTACGAGCAGTACTTC. Translation: CASSEVEDYEQYF.

Relative to its sample, this clonotype is medium-sized. The CDR3 DNA follows: TGTGCCAGCAGCTCCGGCGGGGTTCGGGCAGATACGCAGTATTTT. Translation gives CASSSGGVRADTQYF. The rearrangement uses TRBV7-2 and TRBJ2-3; TRBD2 might be the D (6 bases). The CDR3 length is 15 residues. Per the germline V gene, CDR1 is SGHTA and CDR2 is FQGNSA. The V gene lost 4 bases and the J gene lost 4 bases, with 15 bases spanning the gap.

The chain links TRBV6-2 or TRBV6-3 to TRBJ1-2, with D possibly matching TRBD1 (6 bases). CDR1 MNHEY and CDR2 SVGEGT come from the germline V gene. This CDR3 is 15 amino acids long. Trimming cost V 0 bases and J 4 bases, with 12 bases left between them. CDR3 DNA sequence: TGTGCCAGCAGTTACTCTGGGGGGCGCAGCTATGGCTACACCTTC. Its protein is CASSYSGGRSYGYTF.

This clonotype appeared once. The chain is built from TRBV12-3 or TRBV12-4 and TRBJ2-5; 8 nucleotides line up with TRBD1. The CDR3 consists of 15 residues. V lost 6 bases to trimming and J lost 3 bases; unmatched junction nucleotides: 9. CDR3 loop: CASSPGTGREETQYF. CDR3 DNA: TGTGCCAGCAGCCCCGGGACAGGACGGGAAGAGACCCAGTACTTC.

By proportion, this clonotype is medium-sized. The chain has TRBV27 and TRBJ2-3, with a weak D call TRBD2 (5 bases). The CDR3 is 12 amino acids. Germline V lookup: CDR1 MNHEY, CDR2 SMNVEV (reference sequence). V shed 5 bases and J shed 7 bases, with 10 bases lying between them. CDR3 bases: TGTGCCAGCAGTCAGAGCGGTAATACGCAGTATTTT. Its protein is CASSQSGNTQYF.

This clonotype was counted only a few times. The CDR3 DNA is TGTGCCAGCCAGGCGAGTTTGAATCAGCCCCAGCATTTT. This translates into CASQASLNQPQHF. V gene TRBV6-1 combines with J gene TRBJ1-5; D is unclear. The CDR3 is made up of 13 amino acids. The germline CDR1 and CDR2 sequences are MNHNS and SASEGT. Trimming shortened V by 8 bases and J by 4 bases, and 12 bases separated the two germline ends.

This clonotype came up a few times. The V call is TRBV10-2, the J call TRBJ2-5, with 8 bases identical to TRBD2. The V gene end was trimmed by 7 bases and the J gene end by 11 bases; junction bases not matched to a gene: 12. Germline CDR1 reads WSHSY; CDR2 reads SAAADI. The CDR3 loop spans 13 amino acids. The CDR3 region is CASISGSMNEQYF. The CDR3 DNA follows: TGCGCCAGCATCAGCGGGAGTATGAATGAGCAGTACTTC.

This clonotype was observed at least ten times. The chain carries TRBV7-8 and TRBJ2-5; D is perhaps TRBD1 (5 bases). The DNA end is a closer match to TRBJ2-7, so the J assignment may be wrong. The CDR3 extends over 12 amino acids. CDR1 is SGHVS, CDR2 FQNEAQ, per germline. CDR3 in DNA: TGTGCCAGCAGCTTTCCCAGGGCCGAGCAGTACTTC. This translates into CASSFPRAEQYF.

This chain links TRBV7-8 with TRBJ2-1; D is possibly TRBD1 (5 bases). The CDR3 length is 14 residues. V lost 5 bases, J lost 10 bases, and 18 bases lay in between. The V gene's germline CDR1 is SGHVS and CDR2 FQNEAQ. CDR3 region: CASSVTEKEYEQFF. CDR3 nucleotide sequence: TGTGCCAGCAGCGTGACAGAGAAGGAATACGAGCAGTTCTTC.

CDR3 in amino acids: CATGTRPETQYF. CDR3 in DNA: TGTGCCACCGGGACCCGTCCAGAGACCCAGTACTTC. The genes are TRBV10-3 and TRBJ2-1, with D possibly called TRBD1 or TRBD2 (5 bases each). The J call may not be correct, given that the DNA end is closer to TRBJ2-5. The CDR3 loop spans 12 amino acids. Looked up from germline, CDR1 is ENHRY and CDR2 is SYGVKD.

This clonotype came up a few times. A junction end diverges from the germline sequence, so it may reflect a read error. V usage is TRBV7-6 and J usage is TRBJ2-4; a possible D gene is TRBD1 (5 bases). The CDR3 spans 13 residues. CDR1 is SGHVS and CDR2 is FNYEAQ in the germline V gene. The CDR3 region is CASSSDRYNEQYF. CDR3 DNA sequence: TGTGCTAGCAGCTCCGACAGATACAATGAGCAGTACTTC. Full variable domain (missing parts from reference TRBV7-6 and TRBJ2-4): GAGVSQSPRYKVTKRGQDVALRCDPISGHVSLYWYRQALGQGPEFLTYFNYEAQQDKSGLPNDRFSAERPEGSISTLTIQRTEQRDSAMYRCASSSDRYNEQYFGAGTRLSVL.